These 25 T cell receptor beta chains originate from one sample sequenced in a study of T-cell memory formation after mild COVID-19. From the 5' RACE reads, TCRdb called clonotypes with MiXCR, one entry per CDR3 protein. Here the sample spans around 370,000 distinct CDR3 sequences, roughly 20% being singletons. The specimen sequenced was PBMCs or a T cell subset sorted from them (not recorded which). These receptors were obtained from an adult woman who had mild COVID-19 (a few samples of this study predate the infection). Cell type and time point are not known.

The V and J genes are TRBV7-2 and TRBJ1-2; D ambiguous. The CDR3 spans 12 residues. Germline V lookup: CDR1 SGHTA, CDR2 FQGNSA. Trimming pared 8 bases from V and 7 bases from J, leaving 14 bases between. In DNA, the CDR3 is TGTGCCAGCGGCGGGCCCCTAGCTGGCTACACCTTC. Protein sequence: CASGGPLAGYTF.

The table lists this clonotype with a few counts. The gene calls are TRBV12-3 or TRBV12-4 and TRBJ2-7; 10 positions match TRBD1. The CDR3 spans 14 residues. After removal of 3 bases from V and 3 bases from J, the junction contained 2 bases not matched to a gene. CDR3: CASSFRTGGYEQYF. CDR3 bases: TGTGCCAGCAGTTTTCGGACAGGGGGCTACGAGCAGTACTTC.

The chain joins TRBV5-6 to TRBJ1-1; D remains ambiguous. The CDR3 consists of 13 residues. V shed 0 bases and J shed 4 bases, with 7 bases lying between them. Germline V gene sequence: CDR1 SGHDT, CDR2 YYEEEE. The DNA of the CDR3 is TGTGCCAGCAGCTTGGTGCCGACCACTGAAGCTTTCTTT. It specifies CASSLVPTTEAFF. Variable domain in full (rest from reference TRBV5-6 and TRBJ1-1): DAGVTQSPTHLIKTRGQQVTLRCSPKSGHDTVSWYQQALGQGPQFIFQYYEEEERQRGNFPDRFSGHQFPNYSSELNVNALLLGDSALYLCASSLVPTTEAFFGQGTRLTVV.

This clonotype was recorded a few times. The rearrangement uses TRBV9 and TRBJ2-2; the match to TRBD1 covers 9 bases. The CDR3 is 14 amino acids. Germline loops: CDR1 SGDLS, CDR2 YYNGEE. V shed 3 bases and J 6 bases; nucleotides not matched to a gene: 3. The CDR3 is CASSGGQGAGELFF. CDR3 sequence (DNA): TGTGCCAGCAGCGGGGGACAGGGCGCCGGGGAGCTGTTTTTT.

This clonotype was recorded a few times. This chain joins TRBV5-1 and TRBJ2-1; D is unclear. The CDR3 sequence is 11 residues long. The germline gives CDR1 SGHRS, CDR2 YFSETQ. With 2 bases removed from V and 10 bases from J, the gap between germline ends came to 7 bases. The CDR3 sequence: CASSFDEEQFF. In DNA form, the CDR3 reads TGCGCCAGCAGCTTCGATGAGGAGCAGTTCTTC.

The J gene is TRBJ2-7, the V gene TRBV5-1; D call uncertain. From germline, CDR1 is SGHRS and CDR2 YFSETQ. Trimming shortened V by 3 bases and J by 2 bases, and 15 bases separated the two germline ends. This CDR3 contains 15 residues. The CDR3 here is CASSSDPDGTYEQYF. DNA for the CDR3: TGCGCCAGCAGCTCCGACCCGGACGGCACCTACGAGCAGTACTTC.

This clonotype was counted only a few times. The chain uses TRBV7-9 and TRBJ2-1, with a weak D call TRBD2 (5 bases). Germline V gene sequence: CDR1 SEHNR, CDR2 FQNEAQ (reference sequence). V was shortened by 10 bases and J by 5 bases, with 24 bases between the two germline ends. The CDR3 is 16 amino acids. DNA for the CDR3: TGTGCCAACCCGGGTCCTAGCTCGGGAAACGACAATGAGCAGTTCTTC. Protein product: CANPGPSSGNDNEQFF.

In this sample, this clonotype turned up once. The V and J genes are TRBV9 and TRBJ2-1, with a possible D match to TRBD2 (5 bases). This CDR3 is 12 amino acids long. V lost 3 bases and J lost 9, with 10 bases in between. CDR1 is SGDLS and CDR2 is YYNGEE in the germline V gene. The CDR3 DNA is TGTGCCAGCAGCGCCTTAGGGAGTGAGCAGTTCTTC. Translation gives CASSALGSEQFF.

This rearrangement joins TRBV7-9 to TRBJ1-2; no firm D call. This CDR3 is 14 amino acids long. V was clipped by 6 bases and J by 3 bases, with 14 bases between them. CDR1 is SEHNR and CDR2 is FQNEAQ in the germline V gene (reference sequence). CDR3 in amino acids: CASSKNQVYYGYTF. Here the CDR3 DNA reads TGTGCCAGCAGTAAGAACCAGGTTTACTATGGCTACACCTTC. The variable domain in full, with the rest retrieved from reference TRBV7-9 and TRBJ1-2, is DTGVSQNPRHKITKRGQNVTFRCDPISEHNRLYWYRQTLGQGPEFLTYFQNEAQLEKSRLLSDRFSAERPKGSFSTLEIQRTEQGDSAMYLCASSKNQVYYGYTFGSGTRLTVV.

The chain combines TRBV30 with TRBJ2-3; D assignment may be TRBD1 or TRBD2 (5 bases each). The V gene lost 0 bases and the J gene lost 0 bases, with 10 bases spanning the gap. The germline gives CDR1 GTSNPN, CDR2 SVGIG (reference sequence). The CDR3 covers 15 residues. CDR3 in amino acids: CAWSVGTASTDTQYF. The CDR3 nucleotides read TGTGCCTGGAGTGTGGGGACGGCTAGCACAGATACGCAGTATTTT.

This clonotype turned up a few times. V gene TRBV19 combines with J gene TRBJ2-1; 10 bases line up with TRBD2. V was pared by 4 bases and J by 9 bases, with 9 bases of the junction left unmatched. The CDR3 loop spans 15 amino acids. Germline V CDR1 and CDR2: LNHDA, SQIVND (reference sequence). CDR3 in DNA: TGTGCCAGTAGTAGTTCGACTAGCGGGTGGAGTGAGCAGTTCTTC. Translated: CASSSSTSGWSEQFF.

This clonotype showed up just a few times. The chain recombines TRBV4-1 with TRBJ1-1, with 10 bases that match TRBD1. The CDR3 contains 15 residues. The ends lost 4 bases at V and 3 bases at J; junction bases unmatched: 5. The germline gives CDR1 MGHRA, CDR2 YSYEKL. CDR3 sequence reads: CASSPRQGADTEAFF. CDR3 sequence (DNA): TGCGCCAGCAGCCCCAGACAGGGGGCGGACACTGAAGCTTTCTTT.

The chain combines TRBV20-1 with TRBJ2-5; tentative D call: TRBD1 (5 bases). V was trimmed by 1 base and J by 6 bases, leaving 21 bases between them. Germline V lookup: CDR1 DFQATT, CDR2 SNEGSKA (reference sequence). The CDR3 is made up of 16 amino acids. CDR3 DNA: TGCAGTGCTAGAGGAGTCGTGGCAGGGCGACTGAAGACCCAGTACTTC. Translating gives CSARGVVAGRLKTQYF.

This clonotype was seen repeatedly, ten times or more. The genes are TRBV7-2 and TRBJ2-7; possible D gene TRBD2, 6 bases. V was pared by 1 base and J by 7 bases, with 20 bases between. Germline V gives CDR1 SGHTA, CDR2 FQGNSA. This CDR3 is built from 16 residues. The CDR3 DNA sequence: TGTGCCAGCAGCTTAGTTTCCTCGGGACCCGCGGGGGAGCAGTACTTC. This codes for CASSLVSSGPAGEQYF. The variable domain in full, with the rest retrieved from reference TRBV7-2 and TRBJ2-7, is GAGVSQSPSNKVTEKGKDVELRCDPISGHTALYWYRQSLGQGLEFLIYFQGNSAPDKSGLPSDRFSAERTGGSVSTLTIQRTQQEDSAVYLCASSLVSSGPAGEQYFGPGTRLTVT.

The chain carries TRBV11-2 and TRBJ2-2; D gene ambiguous. Looked up from germline, CDR1 is SGHAT and CDR2 is FQNNGV. The CDR3 extends over 13 amino acids. Trimming removed 0 bases at V and 9 bases at J, with 8 bases between. This CDR3 is CASSLDSGRELFF. CDR3 in DNA: TGTGCCAGCAGCTTAGACTCTGGGAGGGAGCTGTTTTTT. Full variable domain (remainder filled in from reference TRBV11-2 and TRBJ2-2): EAGVAQSPRYKIIEKRQSVAFWCNPISGHATLYWYQQILGQGPKLLIQFQNNGVVDDSQLPKDRFSAERLKGVDSTLKIQPAKLEDSAVYLCASSLDSGRELFFGEGSRLTVL.

This clonotype was observed at least ten times. The CDR3 region has the DNA TGTGCCAGCAGCACGCCCCGGGGGGGGCATGTCGGGGAGCTGTTTTTT. Translation: CASSTPRGGHVGELFF. The chain has TRBV7-9 and TRBJ2-2; TRBD2 matches 8 bases. Germline CDR1 and CDR2: SEHNR and FQNEAQ (reference sequence). There are 16 residues in the CDR3. V lost 5 bases and J lost 7; bases outside the gene matches: 12.

This clonotype was counted at least ten times. V gene TRBV7-2 combines with J gene TRBJ2-1; tentatively, D is TRBD2 (5 bases). Germline V gene data show CDR1 as SGHTA and CDR2 as FQGNSA. Trimming took off 10 bases at V and 8 bases at J, with 15 bases between the two ends. This CDR3 is built from 12 residues. The CDR3 DNA reads TGTGCCACCGTGGCGGGCTGGTATGAGCAGTTCTTC. This codes for CATVAGWYEQFF. The whole variable domain, filled in from reference TRBV7-2 and TRBJ2-1, reads GAGVSQSPSNKVTEKGKDVELRCDPISGHTALYWYRQSLGQGLEFLIYFQGNSAPDKSGLPSDRFSAERTGGSVSTLTIQRTQQEDSAVYLCATVAGWYEQFFGPGTRLTVL.

The V call is TRBV11-2, the J call TRBJ2-1; TRBD2 matches at 8 bases. CDR1 and CDR2 (germline): SGHAT, FQNNGV. There are 15 residues in the CDR3. V trimming: 5 bases; J trimming: 4 bases; junction bases outside the gene matches: 7. CDR3 loop: CASSLSGALYNEQFF. The CDR3 coding sequence is TGTGCCAGCAGCCTTAGCGGGGCCTTGTACAATGAGCAGTTCTTC.

This clonotype has a handful of counts. This chain uses TRBV7-2 with TRBJ1-1, with D unresolved. The CDR3 length is 13 residues. Germline CDR1 reads SGHTA; CDR2 reads FQGNSA. The V end lost 4 bases, the J end lost 1 base, and 7 bases lay between the germline ends. The CDR3 spells CASSSLRNTEAFF. The CDR3 region has the DNA TGTGCCAGCAGCTCCCTCAGGAACACTGAAGCTTTCTTT.

This clonotype has only a few counts. The rearrangement links TRBV15 to TRBJ2-1, with TRBD1 matching over 9 bases. With 2 bases clipped from V and 8 bases from J, the junction kept 4 bases outside the gene matches. There are 14 residues in the CDR3. Germline CDR1 and CDR2: LNHNV and YYDKDF (reference sequence). This CDR3 is CATSRHTGGDEQFF. As DNA, the CDR3 is TGTGCCACCAGCAGACACACAGGGGGCGATGAGCAGTTCTTC. Complete variable domain (other parts from reference TRBV15 and TRBJ2-1): DAMVIQNPRYQVTQFGKPVTLSCSQTLNHNVMYWYQQKSSQAPKLLFHYYDKDFNNEADTPDNFQSRRPNTSFCFLDIRSPGLGDTAMYLCATSRHTGGDEQFFGPGTRLTVL.

This chain uses TRBV18 with TRBJ2-6; the D gene is possibly TRBD2 (6 bases). This CDR3 spans 16 amino acids. Germline assignment: CDR1 KGHSH and CDR2 LQKENI. Trimming cost V 2 bases and J 1 base, with 9 bases left between them. The CDR3 DNA reads TGTGCCAGCTCACCAGTAGCGGTTTCTGGGGCCAACGTCCTGACTTTC. Protein product: CASSPVAVSGANVLTF. Full variable domain (rest looked up from reference TRBV18 and TRBJ2-6): NAGVMQNPRHLVRRRGQEARLRCSPMKGHSHVYWYRQLPEEGLKFMVYLQKENIIDESGMPKERFSAEFPKEGPSILRIQQVVRGDSAAYFCASSPVAVSGANVLTFGAGSRLTVL.

This clonotype was found once. The chain links TRBV4-1 to TRBJ2-3, with 7 bases fitting TRBD2. There are 14 residues in the CDR3. With 2 bases clipped from V and 8 bases from J, the junction kept 7 bases outside the gene matches. The V gene's germline CDR1 is MGHRA and CDR2 YSYEKL. In nucleotides, the CDR3 is TGCGCCAGCAGCCAAAAGACTAGCCCAGGTACGCAGTATTTT. Its translation: CASSQKTSPGTQYF.

This clonotype was counted a few times. The J gene is TRBJ2-1, the V gene TRBV20-1; 9 bases agree with TRBD2. V trimming: 5 bases; J trimming: 2 bases; junction bases outside the gene matches: 1. The CDR3 runs 13 residues. Germline CDR1 reads DFQATT; CDR2 reads SNEGSKA (reference sequence). The DNA for the CDR3 is TGCAGTGCTCCTAGCGGGGCCTACAATGAGCAGTTCTTC. Amino acids: CSAPSGAYNEQFF.

The chain links TRBV5-1 to TRBJ2-7; the match to TRBD1 covers 11 bases. Germline trimming cut 3 bases from V and 2 bases from J; bases unmatched to any gene: 7. In germline, CDR1 is SGHRS, CDR2 YFSETQ. The CDR3 runs to 16 residues. In DNA, the CDR3 is TGCGCCAGCAGCTCGGGACAGGGGGTTGGGACCTACGAGCAGTACTTC. It specifies CASSSGQGVGTYEQYF.

This clonotype was observed many times. The V and J genes are TRBV27 and TRBJ1-1; D not certain. This CDR3 is 15 amino acids long. Trimming pared 6 bases from V and 1 base from J, leaving 15 bases between. Germline V gene lookup returns CDR1 MNHEY and CDR2 SMNVEV (reference sequence). The CDR3 region has the DNA TGTGCCAGCAGAAAAGGCGGTCTCTCGAACACTGAAGCTTTCTTT. It specifies CASRKGGLSNTEAFF.